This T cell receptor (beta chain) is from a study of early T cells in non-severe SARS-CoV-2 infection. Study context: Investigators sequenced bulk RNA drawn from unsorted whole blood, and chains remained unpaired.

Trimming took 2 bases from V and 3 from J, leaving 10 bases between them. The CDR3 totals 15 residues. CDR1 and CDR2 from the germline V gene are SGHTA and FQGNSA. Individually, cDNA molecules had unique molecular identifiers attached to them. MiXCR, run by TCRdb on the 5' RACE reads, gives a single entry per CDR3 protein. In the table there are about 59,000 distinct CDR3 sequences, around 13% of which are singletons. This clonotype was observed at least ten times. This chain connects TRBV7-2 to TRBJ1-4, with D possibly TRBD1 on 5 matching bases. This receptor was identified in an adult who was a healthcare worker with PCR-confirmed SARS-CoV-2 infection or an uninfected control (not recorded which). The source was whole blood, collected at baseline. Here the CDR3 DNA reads TGTGCCAGCAGCTTAAGTGGGGGTCCTAATGAAAAACTGTTTTTT. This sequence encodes CASSLSGGPNEKLFF.